This T cell receptor beta chain was profiled in a study of cytomegalovirus exposure and HLA in healthy donors. The germline CDR1 and CDR2 sequences are SGHDT and YYEEEE. The CDR3 has 14 amino acids. V was pared by 1 base and J by 7 bases, with 7 bases of the junction left unmatched. Study conclusions and caveats: The investigators catalogued 164 TCR beta chains as cytomegalovirus-associated. In an earlier analysis, in 540 or so donors, most V segments appeared productive either ~90% or ~30% of the time.

PCR amplification relied on 60 Vbeta primers (plus 13 Jbeta primers). Data came from immunoSEQ multiplex PCR; TCRdb stores just in-frame clones and leaves some out. The sample records 150,000 or so clones, 60% to 85% being singletons. Notes on this clone: Antigen specificity is unknown.

The specimen sequenced was PBMCs. This chain joins TRBV5-6 and TRBJ1-2; 7 bases agree with TRBD1. The receptor's source is a woman in her forties in good health and CMV-seronegative. The CDR3 loop is CASSLRGGLSGYTF. The CDR3 coding sequence is TGTGCCAGCAGCTTGAGAGGGGGCCTCTCTGGCTACACCTTC.